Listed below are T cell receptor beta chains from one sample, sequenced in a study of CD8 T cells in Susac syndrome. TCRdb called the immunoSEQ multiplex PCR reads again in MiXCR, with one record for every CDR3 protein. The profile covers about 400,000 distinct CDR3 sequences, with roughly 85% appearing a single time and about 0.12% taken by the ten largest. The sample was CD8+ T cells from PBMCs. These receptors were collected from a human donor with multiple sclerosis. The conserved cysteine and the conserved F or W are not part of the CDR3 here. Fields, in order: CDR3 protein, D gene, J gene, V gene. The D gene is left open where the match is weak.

ASSEANQLAGIQETQY,TRBD2,TRBJ2-5,TRBV2
ASLDREVNTGELF,.,TRBJ2-2,TRBV19
ASSLGQELGNTIY,.,TRBJ1-3,TRBV5-4
ASSLTGQGSEAF,TRBD1,TRBJ1-1,TRBV7-9
SAKEVAGSNEQF,TRBD2,TRBJ2-1,TRBV20-1
ASSLTFRDRMNTEAF,TRBD1,TRBJ1-1,TRBV4-1
ASSWGLNQPQH,.,TRBJ1-5,TRBV5-1
ASISGDEQY,TRBD2,TRBJ2-7,TRBV27
ASSSVERNYNEQF,.,TRBJ2-1,TRBV6-1
ASSLFGVRSGISYEQY,TRBD2,TRBJ2-7,TRBV28
ASSKGLAGGSNNEQF,TRBD2,TRBJ2-1,TRBV13
ASSATGESEAF,TRBD1,TRBJ1-1,TRBV25-1
ASSFHTSGGASEQF,TRBD2,TRBJ2-1,TRBV11-2
ASSEKAEVETQY,.,TRBJ2-5,TRBV6-1
ASSLSAGTMNTEAF,.,TRBJ1-1,TRBV5-1
ASSQDAGNYGYT,.,TRBJ1-2,TRBV4-2
ASSEPGHETQY,.,TRBJ2-5,TRBV2
ASSLGIYYEQY,.,TRBJ2-7,TRBV11-2
ACGTVLGYEQY,TRBD1,TRBJ2-7,TRBV30
ASSRGGANVLT,.,TRBJ2-6,TRBV6-5
ASRTGTETNTIY,TRBD1,TRBJ1-3,TRBV2
ASSPAEGGGTEAF,TRBD1,TRBJ1-1,TRBV4-2
ASSEAGDPYNEQF,.,TRBJ2-1,TRBV2
ATSSRQGGGQPQH,TRBD1,TRBJ1-5,TRBV15
ASSLGTDNSPLH,.,TRBJ1-6,TRBV27
ASSPRDRGDTEAF,TRBD1,TRBJ1-1,TRBV3-1
ASRIPRWNTEAF,.,TRBJ1-1,TRBV3-1
ASSRHLLARPYNEQF,.,TRBJ2-1,TRBV12-3/TRBV12-4
ASSSAAYEFYEQY,.,TRBJ2-7,TRBV12-3/TRBV12-4
ASSQDPPSGNNEQF,TRBD2,TRBJ2-1,TRBV4-1
ASSYSGRPYNEQF,.,TRBJ2-1,TRBV6-5
ASNGGQLQETQY,.,TRBJ2-5,TRBV7-9
ASSQGLNHFMNTEAF,.,TRBJ1-1,TRBV3-1
ASSPGTGDLEPQH,TRBD1,TRBJ1-5,TRBV7-9
ATEGEGGGYEQY,.,TRBJ2-7,TRBV15
ASSQSKTRTDYTDTQY,.,TRBJ2-3,TRBV23-1
ASSQAQGSAGELF,.,TRBJ2-2,TRBV4-1
ASSSSRDRGTEAF,TRBD1,TRBJ1-1,TRBV5-1
ASSRTASSYEQY,.,TRBJ2-7,TRBV12-3/TRBV12-4
ASSQEIAGGPEQY,TRBD2,TRBJ2-7,TRBV3-1
AWSVTGGAYNEQF,TRBD2,TRBJ2-1,TRBV30
ASSQTGSYEQY,.,TRBJ2-7,TRBV3-1
ASRPWGSEDRETQY,.,TRBJ2-5,TRBV27
ASSLYQDYNEQF,.,TRBJ2-1,TRBV27
SARMAPDTGELF,.,TRBJ2-2,TRBV20-1
ASSHPKNPGTGSFDEQF,TRBD1,TRBJ2-1,TRBV14
SAREVTEQF,.,TRBJ2-1,TRBV20-1
ATSRIDRGLREQY,TRBD1,TRBJ2-7,TRBV15
AWSVGAGGNIQY,TRBD2,TRBJ2-4,TRBV30
ASSFRQGETQY,TRBD1,TRBJ2-5,TRBV19
ASSNPVNEQF,.,TRBJ2-1,TRBV18
ASSLVPTGFYEQY,TRBD1,TRBJ2-7,TRBV5-1
ASSGPPSGANVLT,.,TRBJ2-6,TRBV7-9
ASRGHGTGLNYGYT,TRBD1,TRBJ1-2,TRBV2
AWSPTGNTGELF,.,TRBJ2-2,TRBV30
ASRRGEEGYGYT,.,TRBJ1-2,TRBV7-2
ASSLKGTVNTGELF,.,TRBJ2-2,TRBV7-9
ASSLAATGFPEAF,.,TRBJ1-1,TRBV5-1